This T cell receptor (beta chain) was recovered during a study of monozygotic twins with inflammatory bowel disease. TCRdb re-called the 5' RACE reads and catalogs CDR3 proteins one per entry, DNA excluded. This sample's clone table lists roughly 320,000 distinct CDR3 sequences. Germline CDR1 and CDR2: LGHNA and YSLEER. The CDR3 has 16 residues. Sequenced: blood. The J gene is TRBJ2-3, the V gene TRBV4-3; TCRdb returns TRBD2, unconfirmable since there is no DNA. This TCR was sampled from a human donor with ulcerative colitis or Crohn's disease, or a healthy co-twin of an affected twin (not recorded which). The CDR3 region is CASSQDLAGGPDTQYF.